Listed here is a single T cell receptor (beta chain). Its antigen remains unknown. This sample was taken from a study of Ad26.COV2.S vaccination and SARS-CoV-2 variants. V lost 0 bases to trimming and J lost 3 bases; unmatched junction nucleotides: 10. This CDR3 has 17 amino acids. Germline CDR1 and CDR2: LGHNA and YNFKEQ. Clones were read by immunoSEQ multiplex PCR, and TCRdb kept only the in-frame ones, dropping some. The profile shows roughly 92,000 clones, approximately 77% of them singletons. Overall study findings and caveats: Total responses of T cells may have been underestimated by the analyses of TCR breadth and depth. Similar non-spike TCR breadth was observed in recipients of vaccine and of placebo.

The receptor was derived from a human donor who had recovered from COVID-19. V usage is TRBV4-2 and J usage is TRBJ2-7, with 8 bases identical to TRBD1. Sequenced here: peripheral blood, sampled after recovery from COVID-19. CDR3 DNA sequence: TGTGCCAGCAGCCAAGAGCAGGGGGCTATGGGGGGCTACGAGCAGTACTTC. This codes for CASSQEQGAMGGYEQYF.